This TCR beta chain stems from a study of blood T cell repertoires in COVID-19 (TCRdb year 2020). For context, the study as a whole: Samples covering the acute and convalescent phases of COVID-19 were provided by collaborators in the United States, Italy and Spain. The material from the prospective study consisted of cDNA or gDNA derived from T cells, B-cell-depleted T cells, or PBMCs. Deeply sampled blood TCRbeta repertoires from subjects exposed to, actively infected with, or recovered from COVID-19 were included in the dataset. The repertoires were made available in a free public database intended to serve as a resource for research on the immune response to SARS-CoV-2. Samples were obtained from the ongoing ImmuneRACE study (first 160 participants) and from some 1,300 subjects provided by 6 global collaborators. A de-identified subject ID, COVID-19 status, age in years and sex were almost always included in the sample metadata. Where available, HLA class I and class II types were obtained from metadata supplied by the sample provider rather than from assay-based typing.

Participants in the prospective study were enrolled through a virtual design, were aged roughly 18 to 90 years, and lived in about 25 United States geographic areas. In the prospective study, cohorts were assigned on the basis of participant-reported clinical history obtained from a screening survey and a study questionnaire. Exposed participants had been in contact, within 2 weeks of entering the study, with a person who had a PCR-confirmed or clinician-diagnosed case of COVID-19. In the prospective study, mobile phlebotomists collected whole blood, serum and a nasopharyngeal or oropharyngeal swab from each participant. Participants in the prospective study had the option to provide additional blood draws and questionnaires over a roughly two-month period. Blood samples from the prospective study were shipped frozen or at room temperature prior to DNA extraction. Study-wide conclusions, independent of this receptor: How much clinical and demographic metadata was included differed by source and by participant, and the metadata was provided uncurated.

The immunoSEQ Assay, a bias-controlled multiplex PCR, was used to amplify TCRbeta CDR3 regions from genomic DNA. The source study handled its data this way. Within the assay, amplification of reference gene primers was used to estimate how many nucleated cells each sample contained. To quantify the absolute abundance of each unique TCRbeta CDR3 rearrangement, sequence reads were collapsed and filtered. Productive Simpson clonality was computed per sample as the square root of Simpson's diversity index over productive rearrangements. This is the immuneACCESS table as TCRdb keeps it, with only in-frame sequences that have V and J called. A part of the clones is gone; compared with another copy, unresolved V genes explain less than half, and the rest is unexplained. D and trimming were read from the DNA, whereas the V and J calls and clone size are those reported in that table. In this sample the table shows about 350,000 clones, roughly 86% of which occur a single time. The ten largest make up 1% of the sample.

According to the germline V gene (reference sequence), CDR1 reads SGHKS and CDR2 reads YYEKEE. The CDR3 runs 15 amino acids, cysteine and phenylalanine included. Of all the DNA, just the CDR3 is kept, 45 bases in frame from base 1. V is cut back by 4 bases and J by 8 bases, with 10 bases in the junction unmatched. Details on this clone: Its antigen specificity is not known. Nothing much larger sits one base from this clone, and base qualities are not available.

Input material: PBMCs or T cells enriched from blood (not recorded which). The rearrangement combines TRBV5-5 with TRBJ1-4, with 8 bases aligning to TRBD1. The origin of this receptor is a woman aged 25 to 39 who had been exposed to COVID-19. The CDR3 protein sequence reads: CASSGARGREEKLFF. The nucleotide sequence reads as follows: TGTGCCAGCAGCGGGGCCAGGGGGCGCGAAGAAAAACTGTTTTTT.